One sample yielded the 10 T cell receptor beta chains listed below, sequenced in a study of CD8 T cells in ankylosing spondylitis. Study results and limitations: What seemed typical of ankylosing spondylitis blood was a TCR beta motif built from 7 or 8 highly homologous variants.

TCRdb itself ran the 5' RACE reads through MiXCR, one entry per CDR3 protein. This sample yields under 250,000 distinct CDR3 sequences, of which 7% to 8% are seen a single time; around 14% belongs to the top ten. These TCRs' antigens remain unknown. Sequencing used blood, either unsorted or a sorted T cell fraction (not recorded which). Receptors originate from a male donor with ankylosing spondylitis.

This clonotype has just a few counts. J is TRBJ1-1 and V is TRBV19; D is perhaps TRBD1 (6 bases). The germline CDR1 and CDR2 sequences are LNHDA and SQIVND (reference sequence). The CDR3 is made up of 14 amino acids. V shed 4 bases and J shed 11 bases, with 20 bases lying between them. This chain's CDR3 is CASSRPGVSVGAFF. As DNA, the CDR3 is TGTGCCAGTAGTAGGCCAGGGGTGTCGGTTGGGGCTTTCTTT. The entire variable domain, with the rest obtained from reference TRBV19 and TRBJ1-1, is as follows: DGGITQSPKYLFRKEGQNVTLSCEQNLNHDAMYWYRQDPGQGLRLIYYSQIVNDFQKGDIAEGYSVSREKKESFPLTVTSAQKNPTAFYLCASSRPGVSVGAFFGQGTRLTVV.

At least ten counts were recorded for this clonotype. V usage is TRBV7-8 and J usage is TRBJ2-1, with D tentatively TRBD2 (6 bases). The CDR3 spans 13 residues. Trimming removed 4 bases from V and 15 bases from J, with 19 bases in between. Per germline, CDR1 SGHVS and CDR2 FQNEAQ. The CDR3 bases are TGTGCCAGCAGCTATAATCGGGGAGGCGACCGGTTCTTC. It encodes CASSYNRGGDRFF.

This clonotype has ten or more counts. The junction and the germline gene differ at one end; a read error may be behind it. The rearrangement joins TRBV5-1 to TRBJ1-5, with 8 nucleotides matching TRBD1. CDR3 length equals 10 residues. Germline CDR1 SGHRS, CDR2 YFSETQ. This CDR3 reads CASLVDRVNF. CDR3 sequence (DNA): TGCGCCAGCTTGGTGGACAGGGTGAATTTT.

This clonotype was counted many times. The chain joins TRBV7-9 to TRBJ2-3, with D uncertain. The V gene's germline CDR1 is SEHNR and CDR2 FQNEAQ (reference sequence). The CDR3 is 13 residues long. V was pared by 5 bases and J by 4 bases, with 10 bases between. The CDR3 spells CASSPVDSDTQYF. DNA of the CDR3: TGTGCCAGCAGCCCAGTAGACTCAGATACGCAGTATTTT.

Ten or more counts support this clonotype. The gene calls are TRBV27 and TRBJ2-5; D gene ambiguous. Trimming left V 3 bases short and J 5 bases short, with 10 bases between. Germline V CDR1 and CDR2: MNHEY, SMNVEV (reference sequence). This CDR3 region has 13 residues. The CDR3 is CASSFLNEETQYF. The CDR3, as DNA: TGTGCCAGCAGTTTCCTCAACGAGGAGACCCAGTACTTC.

This clonotype was recorded a few times. This chain links TRBV11-2 with TRBJ2-2; 8 bases agree with TRBD2. Germline assignment: CDR1 SGHAT and CDR2 FQNNGV. After removal of 6 bases from V and 4 bases from J, the junction contained 1 base not matched to a gene. This CDR3 comprises 13 residues. The CDR3 region is CASRGLATGELFF. The CDR3, as DNA: TGTGCCAGCAGAGGACTAGCCACCGGGGAGCTGTTTTTT.

The chain is built from TRBV7-8 and TRBJ2-1; TRBD2 aligns across 15 bases. CDR1 is SGHVS, CDR2 FQNEAQ, per germline. V lost 6 bases to trimming and J lost 4 bases; unmatched junction nucleotides: 4. The CDR3 is made up of 16 amino acids. The CDR3 protein is CASRPGTSGRYNEQFF. CDR3 nucleotide sequence: TGTGCCAGCAGGCCCGGGACTAGCGGGAGGTACAATGAGCAGTTCTTC.

This clonotype was seen ten or more times. The chain links TRBV9 to TRBJ2-3; D gene ambiguous. The V gene lost 3 bases and the J gene lost 6 bases, with 11 bases spanning the gap. Germline V gene data show CDR1 as SGDLS and CDR2 as YYNGEE. The CDR3 sequence is 13 residues long. CDR3 nucleotide sequence: TGTGCCAGCAGCGCCGGGCCCTCGGATACGCAGTATTTT. Translated, it gives CASSAGPSDTQYF.

V usage is TRBV20-1 and J usage is TRBJ2-7; TRBD1 aligns across 12 bases. Germline V gene data show CDR1 as DFQATT and CDR2 as SNEGSKA (reference sequence). CDR3 length: 12 residues. Losses at the gene ends were 6 bases for V and 11 bases for J; bases not matched to a gene: 8. The CDR3 loop is CSAGTGGPTEYF. The CDR3 DNA follows: TGCAGTGCCGGGACAGGGGGCCCTACGGAGTACTTC.

This clonotype was seen at least ten times. The chain uses TRBV5-1 and TRBJ2-1; 11 positions match TRBD2. The germline V gene has CDR1 SGHRS and CDR2 YFSETQ. The CDR3 consists of 14 residues. V lost 6 bases, J lost 7 bases, and 6 bases stayed unmatched. As DNA, the CDR3 is TGCGCCAGCAAAACTAGCGGGGGCGGGAATGAGCAGTTCTTC. Translation: CASKTSGGGNEQFF.